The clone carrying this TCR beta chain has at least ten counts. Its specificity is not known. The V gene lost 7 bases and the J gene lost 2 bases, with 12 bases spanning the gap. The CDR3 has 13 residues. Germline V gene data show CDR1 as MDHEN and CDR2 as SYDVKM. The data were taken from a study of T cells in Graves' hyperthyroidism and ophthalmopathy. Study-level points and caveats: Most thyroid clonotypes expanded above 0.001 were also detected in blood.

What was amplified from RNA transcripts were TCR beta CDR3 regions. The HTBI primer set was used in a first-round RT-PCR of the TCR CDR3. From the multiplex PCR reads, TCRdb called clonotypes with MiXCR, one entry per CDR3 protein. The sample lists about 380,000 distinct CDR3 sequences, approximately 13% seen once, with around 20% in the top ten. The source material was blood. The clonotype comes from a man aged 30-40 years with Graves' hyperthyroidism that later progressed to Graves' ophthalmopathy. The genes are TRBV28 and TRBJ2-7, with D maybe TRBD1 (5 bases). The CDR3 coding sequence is TGTGCCAGCAACGACGGACAACCCTACGAGCAGTACTTC. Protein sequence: CASNDGQPYEQYF.